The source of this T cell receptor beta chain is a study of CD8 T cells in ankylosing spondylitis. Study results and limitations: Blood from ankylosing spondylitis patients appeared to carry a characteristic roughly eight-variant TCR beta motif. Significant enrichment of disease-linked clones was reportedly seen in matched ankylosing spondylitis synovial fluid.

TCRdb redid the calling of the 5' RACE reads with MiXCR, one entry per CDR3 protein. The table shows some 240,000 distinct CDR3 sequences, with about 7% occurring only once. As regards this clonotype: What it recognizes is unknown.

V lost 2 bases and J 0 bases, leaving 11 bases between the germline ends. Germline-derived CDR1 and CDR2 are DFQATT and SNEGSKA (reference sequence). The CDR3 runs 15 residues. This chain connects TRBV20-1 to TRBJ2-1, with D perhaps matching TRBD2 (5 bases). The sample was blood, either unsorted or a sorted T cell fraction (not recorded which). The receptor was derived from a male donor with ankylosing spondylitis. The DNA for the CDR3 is TGCAGTGCTAGACTAGCTTCGAGCTCCTACAATGAGCAGTTCTTC. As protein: CSARLASSSYNEQFF.